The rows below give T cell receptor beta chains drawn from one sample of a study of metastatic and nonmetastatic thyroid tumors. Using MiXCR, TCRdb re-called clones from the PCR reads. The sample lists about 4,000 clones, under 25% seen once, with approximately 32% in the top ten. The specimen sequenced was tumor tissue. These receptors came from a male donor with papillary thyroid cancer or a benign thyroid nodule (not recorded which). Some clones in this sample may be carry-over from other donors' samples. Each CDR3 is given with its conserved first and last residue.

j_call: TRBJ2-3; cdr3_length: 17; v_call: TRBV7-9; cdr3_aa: CASSLGDWRDLTDTQYF
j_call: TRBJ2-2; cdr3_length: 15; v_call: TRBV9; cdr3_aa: CASSVAGGNTGELFF
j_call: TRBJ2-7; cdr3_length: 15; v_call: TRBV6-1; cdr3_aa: CASSEEPGGTYEQYF
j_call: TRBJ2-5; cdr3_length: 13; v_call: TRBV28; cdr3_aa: CASSWDTGGAQYF
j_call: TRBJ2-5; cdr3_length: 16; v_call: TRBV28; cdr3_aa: CASSPSGLGGQETQYF
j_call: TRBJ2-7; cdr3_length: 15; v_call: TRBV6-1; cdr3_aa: CASSEAPGHLYEQYF
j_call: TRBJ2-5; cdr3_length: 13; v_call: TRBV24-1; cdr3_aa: CATKGRGEETQYF
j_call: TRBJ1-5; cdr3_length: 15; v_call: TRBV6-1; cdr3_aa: CASSEPGISNQPQHF
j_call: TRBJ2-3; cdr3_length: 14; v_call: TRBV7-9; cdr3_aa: CASSRRQNTDTQYF
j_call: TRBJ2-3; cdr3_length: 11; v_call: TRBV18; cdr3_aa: CASSPGDTQYF